The entry below describes one T cell receptor (beta chain). What it binds is unknown. It is likely a read error, because the conserved phenylalanine at the end of the CDR3 is missing. The V and J ends lost 0 bases and 12 bases respectively, with 11 bases between them. Per the germline V gene, CDR1 is KGHDR and CDR2 is SFDVKD. The CDR3 spans 13 residues. These data originate in a study of molecular identifiers for immune sequencing clone quantification. TCRdb reprocessed the PCR reads with MiXCR, giving one entry per CDR3 protein. The sample lists hundreds of thousands of distinct CDR3 sequences; about 25% were seen once. General study results and limits: Whereas clones above 20 RNA copies held under 1% of naive-cell molecules, they held over 97% of effector molecules. Jurkat TCR RNA that was spiked in from one cell was reportedly detectable among one million naive cells.

The chain uses TRBV24-1 and TRBJ1-5; D is undetermined. The sequencing input was naive CD8+ T cells from blood, with Jurkat cell RNA spiked in. Subset in this sample: FACS-sorted CD8+CD4-CCR7+CD45RA+ naive T cells. This receptor was taken from a human donor in good health. Some libraries in this study had Jurkat cell RNA spiked in. CDR3 loop: CATSDLTGYGQHL. The CDR3, as DNA: TGTGCCACCAGTGATTTGACGGGTTACGGCCAGCATCTT.